The entry below gives a single TCR beta chain sequence along with its context. This clonotype was detected only a few times. The antigen it recognizes is unknown. It has no much larger one-base neighbor in the sample; base qualities were not kept. The sample belongs to a study of blood T cells in healthy people across ages (dated by TCRdb to about 2015). Describing the broader study: In model experiments, roughly one uniquely barcoded TCR beta cDNA molecule per two T cells was captured by template switching. The donors were split into four age groups: young (average 16 years), middle-aged (39), aged (more than 60) and long-lived (roughly 77). Using deep sequencing normalized with unique cDNA molecular identifiers, the study measured how TCR beta repertoire diversity changes with age. To avoid experimental bias, donors of different ages were randomly spread across the sequencing lanes. The study analyzed two additional independent replicas of 1 million unique cDNA reads from the same blood draw for two donors, one aged 18 to 29 and one aged 80 or older. Findings and caveats that apply to the study as a whole: Estimates of total diversity based on one million sequenced T cells were regarded as lower bounds and as underestimates. Observed TCR beta diversity correlated strongly with the percentage of naive T cells measured by flow cytometry. Since profiling was done on bulk unsorted PBMCs, naive and antigen-experienced compartments could not be conclusively compared. Donor CMV infection status was unknown, potentially confounding age-related changes in expanded clonotypes. Compared with the aged group, the long-lived group had more naive CD4+ T cells, fewer expanded clones and increased TCR diversity, suggesting age selection. Observed TCR beta diversity per million T cells fell roughly linearly with age, and a significant reduction was already apparent by age approximately 40.

Systemically healthy Caucasian individuals from Russia, some 36 in total and aged roughly 6 to 100 years, were included as donors. Around 10 milliliters of peripheral blood were collected from each donor into EDTA-treated Vacutainer tubes. PBMCs were isolated by Ficoll-Paque density-gradient centrifugation, with at least 6.5 million obtained per sample. Trizol reagent was used to extract total RNA from the PBMCs, yielding at least 6 micrograms per sample. Naive CD45RAhigh/CD27high T cell percentages were measured by flow cytometry on a PBMC aliquot from every donor. Receptor amplification or capture employed 5' RACE. The run used an Illumina HiSeq 2500. A second PCR of roughly 7 to 11 cycles was performed with a sample-barcoded 5' primer and a J-beta primer mix. A template-switch 5' adaptor carrying 12 random nucleotides introduced a unique molecular identifier onto each TCR beta cDNA molecule. Each sample yielded at least 2.5 million CDR3-containing paired-end reads. The Mint cDNA synthesis kit, primed by a TRBC-specific oligonucleotide, was used to synthesize first-strand cDNA from all RNA. All cDNA was treated with uracil-DNA glycosylase and then went through a first 18-cycle PCR with the universal primers M1SS and BC2_uni_R. Under the source paper's analysis protocol: For normalization, 1 million high-quality reads were randomly selected from each sample, with every read carrying a distinct molecular identifier. Reads sharing molecular identifiers were discarded rather than binned into consensus sequences. MiTCR, run with a Q25 quality threshold and the strictest error-elimination algorithm, handled CDR3 identification, clonotype clustering and error correction. Lower-bound total TCR beta diversity was estimated with a nonparametric unseen species model using Euler transformation. The public reads were reanalyzed by TCRdb: fastp trimming at Q25, MiXCR alignment, in-frame beta chains only. Records with the same CDR3 protein are collapsed into one entry carrying the most frequent genes and DNA. TCRdb's processing, not the authors', yielded these V and J calls. The sample table records about 730,000 distinct CDR3 sequences; 35% to 45% of these occur just once. 20% to 25% of the sample rests with the top ten.

As encoded in the germline V gene, CDR1 is ENHRY while CDR2 is SYGVKD. V is clipped by 0 bases and J by 7 bases, and the sequence between their germline boundaries is 4 bases long. The CDR3 holds 13 amino acids from the cysteine to the phenylalanine. The read is trimmed to its CDR3 DNA, 39 bases read in frame from base 1. This TCR came from a woman between 55 and 75 years old in good health. The chain uses TRBV10-3 and TRBJ1-6; the D gene lacks a confident call. Material: blood. The sequence in DNA is TGTGCCATCAGTGAGTCGTGGAATTCACCCCTCCACTTT. It specifies CAISESWNSPLHF.